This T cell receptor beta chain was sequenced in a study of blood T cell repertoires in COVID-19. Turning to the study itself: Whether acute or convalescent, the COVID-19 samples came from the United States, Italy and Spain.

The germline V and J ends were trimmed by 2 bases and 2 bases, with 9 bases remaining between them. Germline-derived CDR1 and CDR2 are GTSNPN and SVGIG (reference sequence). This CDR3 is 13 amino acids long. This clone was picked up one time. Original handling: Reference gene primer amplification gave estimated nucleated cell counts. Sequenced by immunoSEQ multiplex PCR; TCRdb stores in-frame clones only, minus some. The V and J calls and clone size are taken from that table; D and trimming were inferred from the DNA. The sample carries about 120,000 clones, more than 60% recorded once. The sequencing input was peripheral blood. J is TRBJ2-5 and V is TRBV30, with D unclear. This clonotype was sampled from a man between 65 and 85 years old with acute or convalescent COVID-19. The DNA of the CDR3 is TGTGCCTGGAGTAGACTTGCGCAAGAGACCCAGTACTTC. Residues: CAWSRLAQETQYF.